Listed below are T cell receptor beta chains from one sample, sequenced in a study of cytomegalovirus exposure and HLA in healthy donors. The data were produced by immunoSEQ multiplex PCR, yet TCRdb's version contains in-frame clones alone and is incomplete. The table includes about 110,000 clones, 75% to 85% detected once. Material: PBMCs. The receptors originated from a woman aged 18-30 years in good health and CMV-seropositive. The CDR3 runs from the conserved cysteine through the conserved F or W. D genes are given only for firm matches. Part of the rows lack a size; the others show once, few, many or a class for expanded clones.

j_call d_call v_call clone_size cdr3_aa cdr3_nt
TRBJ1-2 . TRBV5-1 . CASSLDGQNYGYTF TGCGCCAGCAGCTTGGATGGACAGAACTATGGCTACACCTTC
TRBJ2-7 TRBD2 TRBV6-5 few CASSGGLAGYEQYF TGTGCCAGCAGTGGTGGACTAGCGGGATACGAGCAGTACTTC
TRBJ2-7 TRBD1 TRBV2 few CASSRQGGSYEQYF TGTGCCAGCAGTCGACAGGGGGGGTCCTACGAGCAGTACTTC
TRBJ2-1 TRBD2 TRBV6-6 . CASSYSTGGESNEQFF TGTGCCAGCAGTTACTCAACGGGAGGAGAAAGCAATGAGCAGTTCTTC
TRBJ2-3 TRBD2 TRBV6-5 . CASSYGTSLHF TGTGCCAGCAGTTACGGGACTAGCTTACATTTT
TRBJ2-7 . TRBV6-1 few CASSEALVYEQYF TGTGCCAGCAGTGAAGCCCTAGTATACGAGCAGTACTTC
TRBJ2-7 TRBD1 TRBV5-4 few CASSLDRGHEQYF TGTGCCAGCAGCTTGGACAGGGGCCACGAGCAGTACTTC
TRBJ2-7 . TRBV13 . CASSTTPAGGQVEQYF TGTGCCAGCAGCACAACCCCGGCAGGAGGCCAAGTTGAGCAGTACTTC
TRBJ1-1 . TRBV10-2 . CASSDFMEAFF TGCGCCAGCAGTGACTTTATGGAAGCTTTCTTT
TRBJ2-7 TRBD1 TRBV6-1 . CASTRTGTVSYEQYF TGTGCCAGCACTAGAACCGGGACAGTTTCCTACGAGCAGTACTTC
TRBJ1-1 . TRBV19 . CASSFSTRGGVNTEAFF TGTGCCAGTAGCTTTAGTACCCGGGGAGGGGTGAACACTGAAGCTTTCTTT
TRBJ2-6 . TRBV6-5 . CASSRYPSGANVLTF TGTGCCAGCAGTCGGTACCCCTCTGGGGCCAACGTCCTGACTTTC
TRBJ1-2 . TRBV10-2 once CASRPGGDYGYTF TGCGCCAGCAGGCCGGGAGGAGACTATGGCTACACCTTC
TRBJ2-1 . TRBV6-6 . CASKRFYEQFF TGTGCCAGCAAGAGGTTCTATGAGCAGTTCTTC
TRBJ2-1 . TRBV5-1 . CASSGGLINEQFF TGCGCCAGCAGCGGGGGACTCATCAATGAGCAGTTCTTC
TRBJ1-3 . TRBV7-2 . CASSLQGLSPGNTIYF TGTGCCAGCAGCCTACAGGGCCTCTCGCCGGGAAACACCATATATTTT
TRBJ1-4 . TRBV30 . CAWSPGGRGGEKLFF TGTGCCTGGAGTCCCGGCGGTCGGGGGGGGGAAAAACTGTTTTTT
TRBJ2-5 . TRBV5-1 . CASSPRGGIQETQYF TGCGCCAGCAGCCCGAGGGGGGGAATCCAAGAGACCCAGTACTTC
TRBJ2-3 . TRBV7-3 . CASSRGERPTDTQYF TGTGCCAGCAGCCGCGGTGAGCGCCCGACAGATACGCAGTATTTT
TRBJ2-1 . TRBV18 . CASSPAPRPGSDNEQFF TGTGCCAGCTCCCCGGCCCCAAGGCCAGGTTCCGACAATGAGCAGTTCTTC
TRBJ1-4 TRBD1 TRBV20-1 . CSAMTGPVSFF TGCAGTGCAATGACAGGGCCCGTATCCTTTTTT
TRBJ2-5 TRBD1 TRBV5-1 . CASSPLGGFLRDSMNRVTQYF TGCGCCAGCAGCCCCTTAGGTGGGTTTCTCCGGGACAGCATGAATAGAGTTACCCAGTACTTC
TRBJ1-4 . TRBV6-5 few CASSSGQEKLFF TGTGCCAGCAGTTCCGGACAGGAAAAACTGTTTTTT
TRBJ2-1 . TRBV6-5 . CASSQGQLDDEQFF TGTGCCAGCTCCCAGGGGCAACTTGACGATGAGCAGTTCTTC
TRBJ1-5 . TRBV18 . CASSRRQDSNQPQHF TGTGCCAGCTCACGCCGACAGGATAGCAATCAGCCCCAGCATTTT
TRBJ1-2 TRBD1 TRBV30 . CAWSVGQINYGYTF TGTGCCTGGAGTGTGGGACAGATTAACTATGGCTACACCTTC
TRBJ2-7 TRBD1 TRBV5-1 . CASSVTGGSEQYF TGCGCCAGCAGCGTGACAGGGGGCTCCGAGCAGTACTTC
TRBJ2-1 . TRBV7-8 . CASSFTEGRFYEQFF TGTGCCAGCAGCTTTACGGAAGGCAGGTTCTATGAGCAGTTCTTC
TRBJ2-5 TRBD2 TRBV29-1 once CSSERGDGETQYF TGCAGTTCCGAACGGGGGGATGGAGAGACCCAGTACTTC
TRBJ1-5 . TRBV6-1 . CASSDLTRNQPQHF TGTGCCAGCAGTGACCTAACGCGCAATCAGCCCCAGCATTTT
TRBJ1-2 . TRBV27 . CASSLSGFYGYTF TGTGCCAGCAGTTTGAGCGGGTTCTATGGCTACACCTTC
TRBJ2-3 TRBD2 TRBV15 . CATSQPQREGLFTQYF TGTGCCACCAGCCAACCGCAGCGGGAGGGCCTTTTCACGCAGTATTTT
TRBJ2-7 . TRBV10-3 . CAISEDTKGLYEQYF TGTGCCATCAGCGAAGACACCAAAGGCCTCTACGAGCAGTACTTC
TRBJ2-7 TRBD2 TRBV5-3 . CARSARSGTSGRAPEQYF TGTGCCAGAAGCGCAAGATCCGGGACTAGCGGGAGAGCGCCCGAGCAGTACTTC
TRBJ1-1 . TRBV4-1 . CASSQDRDLNTEAFF TGCGCCAGCAGCCAAGATAGGGACTTGAACACTGAAGCTTTCTTT
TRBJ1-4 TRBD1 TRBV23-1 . CASSQSFGQGTNSSNEKLFF TGCGCCAGCAGTCAATCGTTCGGACAGGGAACGAATTCCTCTAATGAAAAACTGTTTTTT
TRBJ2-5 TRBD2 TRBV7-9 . CASSGRTGGQETQYF TGTGCCAGCAGCGGAAGGACGGGAGGCCAAGAGACCCAGTACTTC
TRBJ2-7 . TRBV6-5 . CASSAGTWSSYEQYF TGTGCCAGCAGTGCCGGGACATGGAGCTCCTACGAGCAGTACTTC
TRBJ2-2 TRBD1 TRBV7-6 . CASIGTVKTGELFF TGTGCCAGCATCGGGACAGTGAAAACCGGGGAGCTGTTTTTT
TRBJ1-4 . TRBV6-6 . CASSYSPEANEKLFF TGTGCCAGCAGTTACTCTCCCGAGGCTAACGAAAAACTGTTTTTT